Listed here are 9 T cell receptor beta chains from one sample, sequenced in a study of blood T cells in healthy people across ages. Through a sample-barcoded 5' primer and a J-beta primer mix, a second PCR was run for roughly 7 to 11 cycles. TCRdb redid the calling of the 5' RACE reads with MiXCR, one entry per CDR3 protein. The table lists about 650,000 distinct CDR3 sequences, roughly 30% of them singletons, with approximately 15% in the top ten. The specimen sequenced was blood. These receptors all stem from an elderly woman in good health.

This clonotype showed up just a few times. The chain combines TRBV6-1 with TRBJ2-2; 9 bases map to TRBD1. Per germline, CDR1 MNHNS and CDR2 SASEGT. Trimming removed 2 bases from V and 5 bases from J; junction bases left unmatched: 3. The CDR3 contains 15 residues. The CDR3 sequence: CASSEIQGATGELFF. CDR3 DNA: TGTGCCAGCAGTGAAATACAGGGGGCAACCGGGGAGCTGTTTTTT.

The CDR3 DNA reads TGCGCCAGCAGCTTGGTCGGAGAGACCCAAGAGACCCAGTACTTC. Amino acids: CASSLVGETQETQYF. The rearrangement joins TRBV5-1 to TRBJ2-5; no firm D call. This CDR3 is built from 15 residues. From germline, CDR1 is SGHRS and CDR2 YFSETQ. Trimming took 0 bases from V and 1 from J, leaving 10 bases between them.

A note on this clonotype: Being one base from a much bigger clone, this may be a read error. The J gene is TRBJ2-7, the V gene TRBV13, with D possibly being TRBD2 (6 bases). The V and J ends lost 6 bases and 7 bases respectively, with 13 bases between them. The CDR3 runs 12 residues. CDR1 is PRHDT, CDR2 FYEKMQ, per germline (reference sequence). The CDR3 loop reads CASRRTIDEQYF. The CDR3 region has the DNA TGTGCCAGCAGGAGGACTATCGATGAGCAGTACTTC.

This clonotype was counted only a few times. The CDR3 reads CSASVLATTDTQYF. CDR3 bases: TGCAGTGCGAGTGTACTAGCGACCACAGATACGCAGTATTTT. The chain is built from TRBV20-1 and TRBJ2-3, with 7 bases that match TRBD2. Germline CDR1 reads DFQATT; CDR2 reads SNEGSKA (reference sequence). This CDR3 spans 14 amino acids. Losses at the gene ends were 6 bases for V and 2 bases for J; bases not matched to a gene: 8.

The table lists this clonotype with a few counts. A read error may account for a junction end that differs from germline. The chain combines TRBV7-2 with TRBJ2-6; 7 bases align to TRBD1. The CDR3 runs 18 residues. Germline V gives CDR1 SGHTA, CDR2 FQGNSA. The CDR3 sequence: CASSFRVRGLSGANVRTF. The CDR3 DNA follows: TGTGCCAGCAGCTTCCGCGTAAGGGGGCTGAGTGGGGCCAACGTCCGGACTTTC.

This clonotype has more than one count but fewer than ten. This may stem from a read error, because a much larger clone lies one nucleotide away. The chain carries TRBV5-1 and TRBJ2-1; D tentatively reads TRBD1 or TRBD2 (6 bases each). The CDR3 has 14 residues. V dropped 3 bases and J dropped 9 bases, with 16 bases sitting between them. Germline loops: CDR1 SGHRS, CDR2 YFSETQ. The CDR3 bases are TGCGCCAGCAGCTGGGTACAGGGAGGAGGTGAGCAGTTCTTC. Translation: CASSWVQGGGEQFF.

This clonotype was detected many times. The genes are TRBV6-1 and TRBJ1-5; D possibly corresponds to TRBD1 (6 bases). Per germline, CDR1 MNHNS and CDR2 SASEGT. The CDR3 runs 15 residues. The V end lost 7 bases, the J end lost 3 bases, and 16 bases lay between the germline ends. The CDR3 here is CASITAGANNQPQHF. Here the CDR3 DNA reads TGTGCCAGCATTACGGCAGGGGCCAACAATCAGCCCCAGCATTTT.

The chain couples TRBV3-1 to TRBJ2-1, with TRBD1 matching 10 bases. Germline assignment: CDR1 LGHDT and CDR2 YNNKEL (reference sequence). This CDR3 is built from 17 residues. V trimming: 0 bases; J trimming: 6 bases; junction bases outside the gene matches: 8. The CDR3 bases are TGTGCCAGCAGCCAAGATCAGCTGACAGGGGGCCGCAATGAGCAGTTCTTC. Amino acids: CASSQDQLTGGRNEQFF.

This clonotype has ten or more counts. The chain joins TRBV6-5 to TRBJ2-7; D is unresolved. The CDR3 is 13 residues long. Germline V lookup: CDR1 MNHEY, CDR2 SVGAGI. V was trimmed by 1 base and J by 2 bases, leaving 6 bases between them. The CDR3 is CASSYLPTYEQYF. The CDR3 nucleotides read TGTGCCAGCAGTTACTTGCCAACCTACGAGCAGTACTTC.